Below are 18 T cell receptor beta chains sequenced from a single sample in a study of tumor-infiltrating lymphocytes in primary liver carcinoma. Between about 17 and 34 mg of unsorted bulk tissue served as the source from which RNA and DNA were co-extracted. A primer in the constant region served to generate TCR beta cDNA from roughly 550 ng of total RNA. Construction of TCR beta libraries relied on three successive nested multiplex PCR rounds employing slightly modified ARM-PCR. Two initial PCR rounds of about 10 cycles each paired TRBV1-TRBV30 forward primers with a C-beta reverse primer. Each CDR3 protein gets one entry after TCRdb re-called the multiplex PCR reads with MiXCR. The sample lists roughly 80,000 distinct CDR3 sequences, about two thirds occurring once. Sequencing was carried out using liver tumor tissue from sampling region 4. Subset here: tumor region T4, right-lateral pole. Receptors were obtained from a woman aged 60-75 years with primary liver carcinoma and hepatitis B virus infection.

This clonotype was found a few times. Since a much larger clone is just one base distant, this may be a read error. This chain uses TRBV28 with TRBJ2-1; D is perhaps TRBD2 (6 bases). CDR1 and CDR2 from the germline V gene are MDHEN and SYDVKM. This CDR3 comprises 15 residues. The CDR3 nucleotides read TGTGTCAGCAGTTTGCCACTGTCGGGAGCCAATGAGCAGTTCTTC. It codes for CVSSLPLSGANEQFF.

Worth noting for this clonotype: A read error may produce the germline difference seen at one junction end. The chain links TRBV11-2 to TRBJ1-2, with D possibly matching TRBD1 (5 bases). The CDR3 totals 15 residues. CDR1 is SGHAT, CDR2 FQNNGV, per germline. The CDR3 DNA reads TGTGCCAGCAGCCTAGAGTATGGGACCTACTATGGCTACACTTTC. Its protein is CASSLEYGTYYGYTF.

A remark on this clonotype: The CDR3 ends on some other residue instead of the conserved phenylalanine or tryptophan, so this is likely a read error. The V gene is TRBV5-4, the J gene TRBJ1-1, with 8 bases identical to TRBD1. This CDR3 contains 14 residues. From germline, CDR1 is SGHNT and CDR2 YYREEE (reference sequence). The CDR3 is CASSLDRERTEAFI. CDR3 coding DNA: TGTGCAAGCAGCTTGGACAGGGAGAGGACTGAAGCTTTCATT.

This clonotype has a single count. A junction boundary mismatches the germline segment, possibly from a read error. V and J are TRBV6-5 and TRBJ2-1; TRBD2 agrees at 9 bases. Germline-derived CDR1 and CDR2 are MNHEY and SVGAGI. The CDR3 sequence is 16 residues long. The CDR3 reads CASRKPAGGPYNEQFF. CDR3 nucleotides: TGTGCAAGCAGGAAACCAGCGGGAGGACCTTACAATGAGCAGTTCTTC.

A note on this clonotype: A read error may explain this, as a much larger clone is one base away. The rearrangement links TRBV7-9 to TRBJ2-1; 9 bases line up with TRBD1. The CDR3 is 17 residues long. Per the germline V gene, CDR1 is SEHNR and CDR2 is FQNEAQ (reference sequence). The CDR3 coding sequence is TGTGCCAGCAGCGCCCCTGGAACAGGGGGCCTCTACAATGAGCAGCTCTTC. Translating it yields CASSAPGTGGLYNEQLF.

Details on this clonotype: A junction end diverges from the germline sequence, so it may reflect a read error. CDR3 in DNA: TGCGCCAGCAGCCAAGGGTCGGGAAGACCCTATGAGCAGTACTTC. Translation gives CASSQGSGRPYEQYF. V is TRBV4-1 and J is TRBJ2-7; tentatively, D is TRBD2 (5 bases). The length of the CDR3 is 15 residues. The germline V gene has CDR1 MGHRA and CDR2 YSYEKL.

The chain combines TRBV19 with TRBJ2-2; possible D gene TRBD2, 6 bases. CDR1 and CDR2 from the germline V gene are LNHDA and SQIVND (reference sequence). This CDR3 contains 14 residues. V gave up 6 bases and J gave up 3 bases, with 11 bases separating them. In nucleotides, the CDR3 is TGTGCCAGTAGCGGAGGGGAGGACACCGGGGAGCTGTTTTTT. As protein: CASSGGEDTGELFF.

About this clonotype: A much larger clonotype is one base distant, so this may be a read error. No conserved phenylalanine or tryptophan ends this CDR3, so it is likely a read error. The chain uses TRBV28 and TRBJ1-1; the D gene is possibly TRBD1 (6 bases). V was trimmed by 7 bases and J by 5 bases, leaving 20 bases between them. The CDR3 totals 15 residues. Per germline, CDR1 MDHEN and CDR2 SYDVKM. The CDR3 bases are TGTGCCAGCACCCCCTCCTATGCAGGGGTAACTGAAGCTTTCTCT. Translated: CASTPSYAGVTEAFS.

The V call is TRBV29-1, the J call TRBJ2-1; 8 nucleotides agree with TRBD1. The CDR3 consists of 15 residues. With V trimmed by 7 bases and J by 4 bases, 12 bases remained unmatched. Looked up from germline, CDR1 is SQVTM and CDR2 is ANQGSEA. CDR3 in amino acids: CSATGPGGGYNEQFF. CDR3 bases: TGCAGCGCGACCGGGCCAGGGGGCGGGTACAATGAGCAGTTCTTC.

As concerns this clonotype: The germline gene is not matched at one end of the junction; a read error may be the cause. This chain links TRBV5-1 with TRBJ2-5, with D perhaps matching TRBD1 (5 bases). Germline V gene data show CDR1 as SGHRS and CDR2 as YFSETQ. The CDR3 is 18 residues long. The CDR3 coding sequence is TGCACCAGCAGCTTGGCCGTCAGGGTGGGCCCGAAGGGGGAGACCCAGTACTTC. This gives the protein CTSSLAVRVGPKGETQYF.

About this clonotype: A read error may account for a junction end that differs from germline. This rearrangement joins TRBV4-2 to TRBJ2-7; D is possibly TRBD2 (6 bases). The CDR3 contains 17 residues. Germline V gene data show CDR1 as LGHNA and CDR2 as YNFKEQ. CDR3 protein: CAGSQDFRGTSSYEQYF. CDR3 nucleotide sequence: TGTGCCGGCAGCCAAGATTTTCGGGGGACGAGTTCCTACGAGCAGTACTTC.

A remark on this clonotype: The junction differs from germline at one of its ends, possibly a read error. J is TRBJ2-1 and V is TRBV4-2, with D maybe TRBD2 (5 bases). The CDR3 spans 16 residues. The germline gives CDR1 LGHNA, CDR2 YNFKEQ. The CDR3, as DNA: TGTGCGAGCAGCCCCGGAGGTGGCGGAGGCTACAATAAGCAGTTCTTC. Its translation: CASSPGGGGGYNKQFF.

For this clonotype: At one end the junction does not follow the germline gene, possibly because of a read error. J is TRBJ1-2 and V is TRBV4-2; D uncertain. The CDR3 is 15 residues long. Per the germline V gene, CDR1 is LGHNA and CDR2 is YNFKEQ. The CDR3: CASNQDIYSSYGYTF. The DNA of the CDR3 is TGTGCCAGCAACCAAGATATTTACAGCTCCTATGGTTACACCTTC.

In the case of this clonotype: Without the conserved terminal phenylalanine or tryptophan, this CDR3 likely stems from a read error. Because the CDR3's place on the DNA is in doubt, the DNA is left out and the CDR3 is given as listed by TCRdb. The CDR3 here is CASSRDSLSPGANVMTL. This sequence joins TRBV6-1 and TRBJ2-6; the D segment call TRBD1 is taken from the table without a DNA check. The CDR3 region is 17 residues in length, termini included. Germline-derived CDR1 and CDR2 are MNHNS and SASEGT.

This clonotype was seen ten or more times. J is TRBJ2-3 and V is TRBV10-3; no firm D call. Germline V gives CDR1 ENHRY, CDR2 SYGVKD. This CDR3 comprises 14 residues. V gave up 2 bases and J gave up 0 bases, with 6 bases separating them. The CDR3: CAISEGQSTDTQYF. The CDR3 DNA reads as TGTGCCATCAGTGAGGGGCAGAGCACAGATACGCAGTATTTT.

In this sample, this clonotype turned up many times. The chain carries TRBV28 and TRBJ1-1; D may be TRBD1 (5 bases). Trimming stripped 5 bases from V and 12 bases from J, with 13 bases between. CDR1 MDHEN and CDR2 SYDVKM come from the germline V gene. The CDR3 consists of 11 residues. CDR3: CASSIRVATFF. CDR3 in DNA: TGTGCCAGCAGTATCAGGGTGGCAACTTTCTTT.

Turning to this clonotype: A clone one base away is much larger, so this may be a read error. The V gene is TRBV6-6, the J gene TRBJ2-7; D tentatively reads TRBD1 or TRBD2 (5 bases each). This CDR3 spans 15 amino acids. Germline lookup yields CDR1 MNHNY and CDR2 SVGAGI (reference sequence). V was clipped by 2 bases and J by 2 bases, with 13 bases between them. CDR3 nucleotides: TGTGCCAGCAGTTACACCGGGGCAGAAGCCTACGAGCAGTACTTC. Translating it yields CASSYTGAEAYEQYF.

A note on this clonotype: Its ends do not fully match the called genes, so a read error is possible. The chain employs TRBV5-6 and TRBJ1-2; D is undetermined. The CDR3 is made up of 13 amino acids. Germline loops: CDR1 SGHDT, CDR2 YYEEEE. The CDR3 here is CASILRQNYGYTF. The DNA for the CDR3 is TGTGCCAGCATCTTAAGGCAGAACTATGGGTACACCTTC.